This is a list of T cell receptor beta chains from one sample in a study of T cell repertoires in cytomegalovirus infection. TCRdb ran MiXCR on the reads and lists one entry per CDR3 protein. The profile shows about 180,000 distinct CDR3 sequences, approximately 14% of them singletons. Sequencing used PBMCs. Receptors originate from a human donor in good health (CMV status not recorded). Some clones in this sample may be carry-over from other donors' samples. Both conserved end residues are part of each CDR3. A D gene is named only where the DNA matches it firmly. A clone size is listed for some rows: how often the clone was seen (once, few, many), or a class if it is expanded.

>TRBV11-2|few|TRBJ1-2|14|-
CASSLDGAAYGYTF
TGTGCCAGCAGCTTAGACGGGGCTGCTTATGGCTACACCTTC
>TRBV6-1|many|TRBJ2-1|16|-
CASSEKEQVGQREQFF
TGTGCCAGCAGTGAAAAGGAGCAGGTTGGCCAAAGGGAGCAGTTCTTC
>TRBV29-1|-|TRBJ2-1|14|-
CSVELVEPYNEQFF
TGCAGCGTTGAATTGGTCGAACCCTACAATGAGCAGTTCTTC
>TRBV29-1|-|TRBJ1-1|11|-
CSVLMNTEAFF
TGCAGCGTCCTCATGAACACTGAAGCTTTCTTT
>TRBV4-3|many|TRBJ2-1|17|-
CASSQDHSGLPYNEQFF
TGCGCCAGCAGCCAAGATCACTCAGGACTGCCCTACAATGAGCAGTTCTTC
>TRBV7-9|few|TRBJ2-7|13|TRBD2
CASSPSGGEMQYF
TGTGCCAGCAGCCCTAGCGGGGGGGAAATGCAGTACTTC
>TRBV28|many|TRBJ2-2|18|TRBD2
CASIMTSGSVTNTGELFF
TGTGCCAGCATCATGACTAGCGGGAGCGTTACGAACACCGGGGAGCTGTTTTTT
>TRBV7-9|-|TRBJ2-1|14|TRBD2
CASRIAGGPGEQFF
TGTGCCAGCAGGATAGCGGGAGGGCCGGGTGAGCAGTTCTTC
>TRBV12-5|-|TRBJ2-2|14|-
CASGLVVGTGELFF
TGTGCTAGTGGTTTGGTGGTGGGCACCGGGGAGCTGTTTTTT
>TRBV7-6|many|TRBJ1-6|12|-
CASSSYNSPLHF
TGTGCCAGCAGCTCGTATAATTCACCCCTCCACTTT
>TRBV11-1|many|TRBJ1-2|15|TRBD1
CASSRRTGGTDGYTF
TGTGCCAGCAGCCGTCGGACAGGGGGCACGGATGGCTACACCTTC
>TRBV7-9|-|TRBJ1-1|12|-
CASSPELWKAFF
TGTGCCAGCAGCCCCGAGCTCTGGAAGGCTTTCTTT
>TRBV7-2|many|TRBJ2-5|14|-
CASSLGTFQETQYF
TGTGCCAGCAGCTTAGGGACATTTCAAGAGACCCAGTACTTC
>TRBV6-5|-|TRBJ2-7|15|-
CASRTPRGSSYEQYF
TGTGCCAGCAGGACTCCTAGGGGTAGCTCCTACGAGCAGTACTTC